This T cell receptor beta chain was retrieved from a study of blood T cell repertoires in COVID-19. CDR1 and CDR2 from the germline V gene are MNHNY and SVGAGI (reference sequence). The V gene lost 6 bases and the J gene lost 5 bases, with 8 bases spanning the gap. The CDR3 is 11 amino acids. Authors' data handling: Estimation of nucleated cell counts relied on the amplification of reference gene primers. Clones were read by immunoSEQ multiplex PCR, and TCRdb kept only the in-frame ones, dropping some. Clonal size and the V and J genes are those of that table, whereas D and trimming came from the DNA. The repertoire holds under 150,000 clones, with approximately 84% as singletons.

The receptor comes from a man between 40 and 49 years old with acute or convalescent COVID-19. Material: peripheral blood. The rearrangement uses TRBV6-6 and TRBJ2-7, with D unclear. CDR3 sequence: CASRRTNEQYF. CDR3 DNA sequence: TGTGCCAGCAGACGCACAAACGAGCAGTACTTC.